These T cell receptor beta chains were read from a single sample in a study of T cells after yellow fever vaccination. A single record per CDR3 protein comes from TCRdb applying MiXCR to the 5' RACE reads. The repertoire holds around 310,000 distinct CDR3 sequences, with 4% to 5.5% as singletons. This sample comprised PBMCs, obtained 15 days after the yellow fever booster vaccination. These receptors all come from a man aged 18 to 30 who received the YFV17D yellow fever vaccine. Both conserved end residues are part of each CDR3. The order of the fields is J gene, D gene, V gene, CDR3 protein. A D gene is named only where the DNA matches it firmly.

J gene: TRBJ2-5
D gene: NA
V gene: TRBV5-1
CDR3 protein: CASSPLAAGQETQYF

J gene: TRBJ1-2
D gene: TRBD1
V gene: TRBV6-2/TRBV6-3
CDR3 protein: CASSFGQGSYTF

J gene: TRBJ2-5
D gene: TRBD2
V gene: TRBV29-1
CDR3 protein: CSVAGTWGGETQYF

J gene: TRBJ1-1
D gene: TRBD1
V gene: TRBV7-8
CDR3 protein: CASSQTGGAFF

J gene: TRBJ1-5
D gene: NA
V gene: TRBV6-6
CDR3 protein: CASSTDKYSNQPQHF

J gene: TRBJ2-5
D gene: NA
V gene: TRBV5-1
CDR3 protein: CASSPGPTWETQYF

J gene: TRBJ2-5
D gene: NA
V gene: TRBV5-1
CDR3 protein: CASSLAGLGAETQYF

J gene: TRBJ1-1
D gene: NA
V gene: TRBV20-1
CDR3 protein: CSARNRQGATEAFF

J gene: TRBJ2-3
D gene: TRBD1
V gene: TRBV5-1
CDR3 protein: CASSQRRQGAGDTQYF

J gene: TRBJ2-3
D gene: TRBD2
V gene: TRBV7-6
CDR3 protein: CASSLIPSGAPDTQYF

J gene: TRBJ1-4
D gene: NA
V gene: TRBV4-2
CDR3 protein: CASSQVVQGNEKLFF

J gene: TRBJ2-3
D gene: TRBD2
V gene: TRBV7-2
CDR3 protein: CASSPRAGGAPLTDTQYF

J gene: TRBJ2-3
D gene: NA
V gene: TRBV7-2
CDR3 protein: CASSLGPADTQYF

J gene: TRBJ1-2
D gene: NA
V gene: TRBV6-2/TRBV6-3
CDR3 protein: CASKGHFYGYTF

J gene: TRBJ2-5
D gene: TRBD2
V gene: TRBV4-3
CDR3 protein: CASSQDLPSGAQETQYF

J gene: TRBJ2-1
D gene: TRBD1
V gene: TRBV5-4
CDR3 protein: CASSLATGGSYNEQFF

J gene: TRBJ2-1
D gene: TRBD1
V gene: TRBV7-9
CDR3 protein: CASSARGGQGYEQFF

J gene: TRBJ2-1
D gene: NA
V gene: TRBV11-2
CDR3 protein: CASSLVELTQFF

J gene: TRBJ2-2
D gene: TRBD1
V gene: TRBV5-1
CDR3 protein: CASSVQGTGELFF

J gene: TRBJ2-3
D gene: NA
V gene: TRBV5-1
CDR3 protein: CASSLATSPDTQYF

J gene: TRBJ2-3
D gene: NA
V gene: TRBV9
CDR3 protein: CASSVAQRDTQYF

J gene: TRBJ2-3
D gene: NA
V gene: TRBV2
CDR3 protein: CASSEALTTDTQYF

J gene: TRBJ1-1
D gene: NA
V gene: TRBV7-8
CDR3 protein: CASSSPRTGAEAFF

J gene: TRBJ2-1
D gene: NA
V gene: TRBV7-9
CDR3 protein: CASSPTTGLKQFF

J gene: TRBJ1-4
D gene: NA
V gene: TRBV6-5
CDR3 protein: CASSFWTASNEKLFF

J gene: TRBJ1-1
D gene: TRBD1
V gene: TRBV6-2/TRBV6-3
CDR3 protein: CASSPDRGWWNTEAFF

J gene: TRBJ2-2
D gene: TRBD2
V gene: TRBV27
CDR3 protein: CASLLAGSTGELFF

J gene: TRBJ1-2
D gene: NA
V gene: TRBV7-9
CDR3 protein: CASSSAPGTGYTF

J gene: TRBJ1-1
D gene: NA
V gene: TRBV3-1
CDR3 protein: CASIGREENTEAFF

J gene: TRBJ2-3
D gene: NA
V gene: TRBV9
CDR3 protein: CASSVKWSSPTDTQYF

J gene: TRBJ2-5
D gene: NA
V gene: TRBV5-5
CDR3 protein: CASSLADWAETQYF

J gene: TRBJ1-2
D gene: TRBD1
V gene: TRBV6-2/TRBV6-3
CDR3 protein: CASSYSSVRGGEDYGYTF

J gene: TRBJ2-6
D gene: NA
V gene: TRBV11-2
CDR3 protein: CASSRQALLSGANVLTF

J gene: TRBJ2-5
D gene: NA
V gene: TRBV6-2/TRBV6-3
CDR3 protein: CASRPGPYYQETQYF

J gene: TRBJ2-5
D gene: NA
V gene: TRBV6-2/TRBV6-3
CDR3 protein: CASSYYGGTQYF

J gene: TRBJ1-5
D gene: TRBD1
V gene: TRBV12-3/TRBV12-4
CDR3 protein: CASRGPPMRQGYSSNQPQHF

J gene: TRBJ2-5
D gene: TRBD1
V gene: TRBV5-1
CDR3 protein: CASSPTGGQETQYF

J gene: TRBJ2-5
D gene: NA
V gene: TRBV5-6
CDR3 protein: CASRSQGQETQYF

J gene: TRBJ1-5
D gene: NA
V gene: TRBV30
CDR3 protein: CAWSRGSGQPQHF

J gene: TRBJ1-1
D gene: NA
V gene: TRBV30
CDR3 protein: CAWSVPRGGHVNTEAFF

J gene: TRBJ1-5
D gene: NA
V gene: TRBV12-3/TRBV12-4
CDR3 protein: CASSLRLWPQHF

J gene: TRBJ1-2
D gene: NA
V gene: TRBV7-8
CDR3 protein: CASSLQGLYYGYTF

J gene: TRBJ1-6
D gene: NA
V gene: TRBV6-5
CDR3 protein: CASSYSKSGSYNSPLHF

J gene: TRBJ2-3
D gene: TRBD2
V gene: TRBV5-1
CDR3 protein: CASSKGLAGFTDTQYF

J gene: TRBJ1-6
D gene: NA
V gene: TRBV12-3/TRBV12-4
CDR3 protein: CASGESSYNSPLHF

J gene: TRBJ1-6
D gene: NA
V gene: TRBV5-4
CDR3 protein: CASSLGGRGFSSPLHF

J gene: TRBJ2-1
D gene: NA
V gene: TRBV6-1
CDR3 protein: CASSGPQGLPYNEQFF

J gene: TRBJ2-1
D gene: NA
V gene: TRBV10-3
CDR3 protein: CAIGGWSSYNEQFF

J gene: TRBJ2-1
D gene: NA
V gene: TRBV20-1
CDR3 protein: CSATLGAYNEQFF

J gene: TRBJ1-1
D gene: NA
V gene: TRBV19
CDR3 protein: CASSVQGITEAFF

J gene: TRBJ1-2
D gene: NA
V gene: TRBV20-1
CDR3 protein: CSARVRLSESYTF

J gene: TRBJ2-5
D gene: NA
V gene: TRBV29-1
CDR3 protein: CSKTVQETQYF

J gene: TRBJ2-7
D gene: TRBD1
V gene: TRBV18
CDR3 protein: CASSPKLGQGAHEQYF

J gene: TRBJ1-2
D gene: TRBD1
V gene: TRBV4-1
CDR3 protein: CASSQEGGMDYGYTF